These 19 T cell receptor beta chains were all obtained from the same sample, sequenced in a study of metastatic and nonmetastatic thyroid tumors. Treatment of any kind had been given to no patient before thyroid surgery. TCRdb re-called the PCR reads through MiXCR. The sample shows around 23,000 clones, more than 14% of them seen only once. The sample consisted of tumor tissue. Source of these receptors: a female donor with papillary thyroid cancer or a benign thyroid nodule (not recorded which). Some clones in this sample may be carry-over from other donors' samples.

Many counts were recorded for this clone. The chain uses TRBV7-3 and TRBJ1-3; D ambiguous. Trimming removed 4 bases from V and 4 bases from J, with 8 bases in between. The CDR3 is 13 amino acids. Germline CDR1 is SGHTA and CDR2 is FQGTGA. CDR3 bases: TGTGCCAGCAGCTCCCACGTGGGAAACACCATATATTTT. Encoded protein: CASSSHVGNTIYF.

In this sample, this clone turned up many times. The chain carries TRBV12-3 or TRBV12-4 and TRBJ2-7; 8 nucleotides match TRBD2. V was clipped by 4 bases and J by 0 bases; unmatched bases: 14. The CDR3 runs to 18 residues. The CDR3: CASSSREGVAGSSYEQYF. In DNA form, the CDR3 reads TGTGCCAGCAGTTCCCGTGAGGGGGTAGCGGGGAGCTCCTACGAGCAGTACTTC.

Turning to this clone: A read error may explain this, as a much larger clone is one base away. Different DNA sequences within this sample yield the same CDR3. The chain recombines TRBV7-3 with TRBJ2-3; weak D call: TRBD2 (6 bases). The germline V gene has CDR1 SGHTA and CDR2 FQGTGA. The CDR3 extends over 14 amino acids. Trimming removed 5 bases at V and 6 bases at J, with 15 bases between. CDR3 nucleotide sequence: TGTGCCAGCAGCCGAGGCGGGGCCACGGATACGCAGTATTTT. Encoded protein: CASSRGGATDTQYF.

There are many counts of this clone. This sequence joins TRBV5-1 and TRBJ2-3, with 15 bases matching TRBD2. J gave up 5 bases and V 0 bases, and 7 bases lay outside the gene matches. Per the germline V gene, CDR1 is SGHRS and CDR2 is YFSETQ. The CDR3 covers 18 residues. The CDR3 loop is CASSLGTSGRATGDTQYF. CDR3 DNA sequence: TGCGCCAGCAGCTTGGGGACTAGCGGGAGGGCCACGGGAGATACGCAGTATTTT.

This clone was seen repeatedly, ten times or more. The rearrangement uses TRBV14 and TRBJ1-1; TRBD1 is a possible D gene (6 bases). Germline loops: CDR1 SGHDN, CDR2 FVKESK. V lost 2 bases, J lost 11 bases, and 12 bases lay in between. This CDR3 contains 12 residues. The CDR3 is CASSQWGGPAFF. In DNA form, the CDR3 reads TGTGCCAGCAGCCAATGGGGGGGGCCGGCTTTCTTT. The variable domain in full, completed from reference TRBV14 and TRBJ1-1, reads EAGVTQFPSHSVIEKGQTVTLRCDPISGHDNLYWYRRVMGKEIKFLLHFVKESKQDESGMPNNRFLAERTGGTYSTLKVQPAELEDSGVYFCASSQWGGPAFFGQGTRLTVV.

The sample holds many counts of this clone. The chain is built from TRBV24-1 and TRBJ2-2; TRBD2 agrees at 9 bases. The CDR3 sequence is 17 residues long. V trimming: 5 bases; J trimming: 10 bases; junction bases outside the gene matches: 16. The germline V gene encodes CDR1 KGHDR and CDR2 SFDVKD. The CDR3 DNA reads TGTGCCACCAGTGGAATTGGCGGGAGGGCAACGGCCGAGGAGCTGTTTTTT. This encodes CATSGIGGRATAEELFF.

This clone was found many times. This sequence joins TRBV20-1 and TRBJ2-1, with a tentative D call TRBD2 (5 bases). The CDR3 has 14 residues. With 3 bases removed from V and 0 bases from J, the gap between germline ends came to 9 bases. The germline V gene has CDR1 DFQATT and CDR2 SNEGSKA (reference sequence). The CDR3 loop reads CSARDFGSYNEQFF. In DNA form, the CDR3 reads TGCAGTGCTAGGGACTTCGGCTCCTACAATGAGCAGTTCTTC.

CDR3 amino acids: CASSQELLQETQYF. The CDR3 DNA reads as TGTGCCAGCAGCCAAGAACTCCTCCAAGAGACCCAGTACTTC. V usage is TRBV3-1 and J usage is TRBJ2-5; D gene ambiguous. V lost 0 bases to trimming and J lost 1 base, with 6 bases between them. The CDR3 covers 14 residues. Germline V lookup: CDR1 LGHDT, CDR2 YNNKEL (reference sequence).

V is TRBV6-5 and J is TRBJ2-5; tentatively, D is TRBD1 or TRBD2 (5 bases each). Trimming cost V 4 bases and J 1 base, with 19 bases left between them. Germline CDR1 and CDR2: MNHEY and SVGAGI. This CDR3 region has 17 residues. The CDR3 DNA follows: TGTGCCAGCAGTTCCCCCAGGGACCACAACTTCCAAGAGACCCAGTACTTC. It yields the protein CASSSPRDHNFQETQYF.

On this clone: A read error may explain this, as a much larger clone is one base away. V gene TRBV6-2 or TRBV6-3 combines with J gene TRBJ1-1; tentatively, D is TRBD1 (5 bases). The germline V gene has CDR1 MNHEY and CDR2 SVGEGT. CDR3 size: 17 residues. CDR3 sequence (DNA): TGTGCCAGCAGTTACGGCGGAGGGGACGACCTGAACACTGAGGCTTTCTTT. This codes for CASSYGGGDDLNTEAFF.

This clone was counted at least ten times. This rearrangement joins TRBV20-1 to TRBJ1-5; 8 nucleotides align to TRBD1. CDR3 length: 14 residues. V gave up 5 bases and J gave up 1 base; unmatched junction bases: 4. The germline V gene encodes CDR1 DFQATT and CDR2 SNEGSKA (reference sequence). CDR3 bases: TGCAGTGCTGAAGGACAGGGCAGCAATCAGCCCCAGCATTTT. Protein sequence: CSAEGQGSNQPQHF.

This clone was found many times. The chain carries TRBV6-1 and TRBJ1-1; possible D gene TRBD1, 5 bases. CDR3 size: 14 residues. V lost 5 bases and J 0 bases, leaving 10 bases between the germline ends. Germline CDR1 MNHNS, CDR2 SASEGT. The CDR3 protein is CASSSPGVNTEAFF. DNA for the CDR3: TGTGCCAGCAGTTCCCCGGGGGTGAACACTGAAGCTTTCTTT.

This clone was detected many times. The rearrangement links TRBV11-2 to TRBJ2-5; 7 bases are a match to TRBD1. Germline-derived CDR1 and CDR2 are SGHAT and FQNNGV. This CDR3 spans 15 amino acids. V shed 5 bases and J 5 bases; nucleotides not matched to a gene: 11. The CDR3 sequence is CASSPVLGGGETQYF. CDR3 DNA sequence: TGTGCCAGCAGCCCGGTACTAGGGGGCGGGGAGACCCAGTACTTC. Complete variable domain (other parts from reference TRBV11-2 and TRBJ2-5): EAGVAQSPRYKIIEKRQSVAFWCNPISGHATLYWYQQILGQGPKLLIQFQNNGVVDDSQLPKDRFSAERLKGVDSTLKIQPAKLEDSAVYLCASSPVLGGGETQYFGPGTRLLVL.

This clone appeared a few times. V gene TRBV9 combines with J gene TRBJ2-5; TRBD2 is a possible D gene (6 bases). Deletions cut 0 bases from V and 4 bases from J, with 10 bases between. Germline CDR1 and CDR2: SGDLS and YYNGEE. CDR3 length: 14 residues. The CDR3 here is CASSVGLDGETQYF. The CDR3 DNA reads TGTGCCAGCAGCGTAGGACTAGATGGAGAGACCCAGTACTTC.

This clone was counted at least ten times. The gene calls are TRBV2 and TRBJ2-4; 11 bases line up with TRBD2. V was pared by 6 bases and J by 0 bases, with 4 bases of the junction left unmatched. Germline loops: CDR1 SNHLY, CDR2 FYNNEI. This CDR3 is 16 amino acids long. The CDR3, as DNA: TGTGCCAGCAGCGAGGGGACTAGCGGAGCCAAAAACATTCAGTACTTC. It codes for CASSEGTSGAKNIQYF.

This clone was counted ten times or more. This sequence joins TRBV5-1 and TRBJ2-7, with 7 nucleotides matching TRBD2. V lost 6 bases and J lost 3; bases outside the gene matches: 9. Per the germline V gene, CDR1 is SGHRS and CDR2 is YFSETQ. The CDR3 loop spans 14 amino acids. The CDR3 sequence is CASTPGTTNYEQYF. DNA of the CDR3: TGCGCCAGCACCCCGGGGACTACCAACTACGAGCAGTACTTC.

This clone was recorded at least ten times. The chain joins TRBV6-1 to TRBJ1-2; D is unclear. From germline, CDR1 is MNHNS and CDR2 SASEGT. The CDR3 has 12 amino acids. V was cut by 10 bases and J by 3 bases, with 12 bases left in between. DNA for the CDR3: TGTGCCATCGGAGGCCGGCACTATGGCTACACCTTC. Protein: CAIGGRHYGYTF.

The CDR3 is CASSLAGGPNEQFF. DNA for the CDR3: TGTGCCAGCAGCTTAGCGGGAGGGCCGAATGAGCAGTTCTTC. The chain uses TRBV7-6 and TRBJ2-1; 7 positions agree with TRBD2. Germline V gene lookup returns CDR1 SGHVS and CDR2 FNYEAQ. The CDR3 is made up of 14 amino acids. Trimming cost V 0 bases and J 7 bases; bases outside gene matches: 3.

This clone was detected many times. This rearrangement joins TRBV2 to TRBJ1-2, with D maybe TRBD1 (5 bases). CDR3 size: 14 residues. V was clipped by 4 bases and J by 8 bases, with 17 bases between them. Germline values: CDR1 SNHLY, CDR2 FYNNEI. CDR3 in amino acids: CASSAGPEIRGYTF. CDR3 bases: TGTGCCAGCAGTGCAGGGCCTGAGATACGCGGCTACACCTTC.